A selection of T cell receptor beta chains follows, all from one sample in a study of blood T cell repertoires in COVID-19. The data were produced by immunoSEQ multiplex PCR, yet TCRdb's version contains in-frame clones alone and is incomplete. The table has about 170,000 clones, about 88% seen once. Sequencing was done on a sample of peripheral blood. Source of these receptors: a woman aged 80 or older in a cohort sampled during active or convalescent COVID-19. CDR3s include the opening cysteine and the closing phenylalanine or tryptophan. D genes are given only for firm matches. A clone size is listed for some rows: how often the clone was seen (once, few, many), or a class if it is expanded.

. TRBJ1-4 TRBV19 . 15 CASSTTTGMVEKLFF TGTGCCAGTAGTACCACGACAGGAATGGTGGAAAAACTGTTTTTT
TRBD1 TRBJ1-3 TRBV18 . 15 CASVTGTAIGNTIYF TGTGCCAGCGTCACCGGGACAGCGATTGGAAACACCATATATTTT
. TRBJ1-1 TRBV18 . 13 CASSPGLNTEAFF TGTGCCAGCTCACCTGGGCTGAACACTGAAGCTTTCTTT
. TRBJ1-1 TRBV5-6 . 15 CASSLGRGPNTEAFF TGTGCCAGCAGCTTGGGTAGAGGCCCGAACACTGAAGCTTTCTTT
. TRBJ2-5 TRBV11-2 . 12 CASSLERGTQYF TGTGCCAGCAGCTTAGAACGGGGGACCCAGTACTTC
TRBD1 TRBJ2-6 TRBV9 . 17 CASTSGQGALGANVLTF TGTGCCAGCACCTCGGGCCAGGGGGCACTTGGGGCCAACGTCCTGACTTTC
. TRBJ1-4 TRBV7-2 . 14 CASSSGLTNEKLFF TGTGCCAGCAGCTCAGGGCTAACTAATGAAAAACTGTTTTTT
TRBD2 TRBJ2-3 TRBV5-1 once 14 CASSDSGTLDTQYF TGCGCCAGCAGCGATAGCGGGACATTAGATACGCAGTATTTT
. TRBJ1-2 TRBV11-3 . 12 CASSLGGYGYTF TGTGCCAGCAGCTTAGGCGGATATGGCTACACCTTC
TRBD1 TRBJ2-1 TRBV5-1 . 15 CASSERWTGYNEQFF TGCGCCAGCAGCGAAAGGTGGACAGGCTACAATGAGCAGTTCTTC
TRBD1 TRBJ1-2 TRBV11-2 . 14 CASGQTGGNYGYTF TGTGCCAGCGGACAGACAGGGGGCAACTATGGCTACACCTTC
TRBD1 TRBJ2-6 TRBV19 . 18 CASTPGAGGTSGANVLTF TGTGCCAGTACCCCAGGAGCAGGGGGAACCTCTGGGGCCAACGTCCTGACTTTC
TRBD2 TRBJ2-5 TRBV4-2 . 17 CASSPYGLAGVGETQYF TGTGCCAGCAGCCCTTATGGACTAGCGGGGGTGGGAGAGACCCAGTACTTC
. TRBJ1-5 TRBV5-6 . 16 CASSLGRGYSNQPQHF TGTGCCAGCAGCCTGGGGAGAGGCTATAGCAATCAGCCCCAGCATTTT
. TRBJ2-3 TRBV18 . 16 CASTPLQGRFTDTQYF TGTGCCAGCACACCATTGCAGGGGCGTTTTACAGATACGCAGTATTTT
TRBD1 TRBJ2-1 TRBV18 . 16 CASSPVLDRGYNEQFF TGTGCCAGCTCACCCGTTTTGGACAGGGGTTACAATGAGCAGTTCTTC
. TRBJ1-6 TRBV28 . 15 CASRPGQFYNSPLHF TGTGCCAGCAGGCCCGGACAGTTCTATAATTCACCCCTCCACTTT
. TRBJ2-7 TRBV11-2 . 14 CASSLDTASYEQYF TGTGCCAGCAGCTTAGATACAGCCTCCTACGAGCAGTACTTC
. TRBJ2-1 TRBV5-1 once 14 CASSPDGGGNEQFF TGCGCCAGCAGCCCCGACGGTGGAGGGAATGAGCAGTTCTTC
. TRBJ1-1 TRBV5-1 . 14 CASSLEQGGTEAFF TGCGCCAGCAGCTTGGAACAGGGCGGCACTGAAGCTTTCTTT
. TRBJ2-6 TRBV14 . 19 CASSLPAGRDLSGANVLTF TGTGCCAGCAGCCTCCCAGCAGGCCGGGATCTATCCGGGGCCAACGTCCTGACTTTC